This T cell receptor beta chain was retrieved from a study of tissue T cells after allogeneic stem cell transplantation. Study results and caveats: Motif-based clustering found tissue-specific repertoire signatures shared across patients, though few clones were shared. Anatomically similar tissues had similar TCR repertoires within each patient.

Assay: immunoSEQ multiplex PCR; the TCRdb copy retains only in-frame clones and omits some. The sample lists roughly 6,000 clones; 40% to 55% were seen once. This clone was recorded a few times. Its antigen remains unidentified. Gene names and germline match the mouse. The CDR3 end lies 1 residue beyond the end of the read and is filled in from the germline J gene. The time point is: mouse harvest day 14 after allogeneic transplant. Each mouse received 10^7 T-cell-depleted marrow cells plus 10^6 splenic CD5+ T cells by tail vein. Tissues came from B6→BALB/c major-mismatch GVHD mice at day 7 or 14. V gave up 4 bases and J gave up 2 bases; unmatched junction bases: 1. CDR3 size: 14 residues. Germline V gene lookup returns CDR1 KGHPV and CDR2 FQNQEV (reference sequence).

This clonotype was sampled from a female BALB/c mouse given C57BL/6 T cells with graft-versus-host disease after an allogeneic hematopoietic cell transplant. The V call is TRBV26, the J call TRBJ1-3; 8 bases line up with TRBD1. The specimen was gut tissue. CDR3 residues: CASSPTGAGNTLYF. Incomplete CDR3 DNA: TGTGCCAGCAGTCCGACAGGGGCTGGAAATACGCTCTAT.